These T cell receptor beta chains were read from a single sample in a study of glioma-infiltrating T cells. TCRdb re-called the multiplex PCR reads with MiXCR, one entry per CDR3 protein. This table holds 150,000 to 200,000 distinct CDR3 sequences, over 40% found once. The sample consisted of glioma tissue, nonneoplastic brain tissue, or PBMCs (not recorded which). These receptors were taken from a human donor with low-grade glioma or glioblastoma, undergoing nonglioma brain surgery, or in good health (not recorded which). The CDR3 runs from the conserved cysteine through the conserved F or W. The order of the fields is D gene, J gene, V gene, clone size, CDR3 protein, CDR3 DNA. D genes are given only for firm matches. For some rows the clone size is stated as once, few or many, or as a class when expanded; others skip it.

>-|TRBJ2-5|TRBV4-2|-
CASTPFSGTGETQYF
TGTGCCAGCACCCCTTTTAGCGGTACTGGAGAGACCCAGTACTTC
>-|TRBJ2-1|TRBV29-1|-
CSVIGRQDSSYNEQFF
TGCAGCGTGATAGGGCGACAGGACAGCTCCTACAATGAGCAGTTCTTC
>-|TRBJ2-7|TRBV2|-
CASRDRDTYYEQYF
TGTGCCAGCAGGGACCGGGACACCTACTACGAGCAGTACTTC
>-|TRBJ1-5|TRBV19|-
CASKERYSNQPQHF
TGTGCCAGTAAGGAGAGGTATAGCAATCAGCCCCAGCATTTT
>-|TRBJ1-5|TRBV6-1|-
CASRDFGNQPQHF
TGTGCCAGCAGAGATTTTGGCAATCAGCCCCAGCATTTT
>-|TRBJ2-3|TRBV27|many
CASSFAGSTDTQYF
TGTGCCAGCAGTTTTGCAGGTAGCACAGATACGCAGTATTTT
>TRBD2|TRBJ2-5|TRBV28|few
CASSVTRAGGGKETQYF
TGTGCCAGCAGTGTTACCCGAGCGGGAGGAGGAAAAGAGACCCAGTACTTC
>-|TRBJ1-2|TRBV28|many
CASGSWTENYGYTF
TGTGCCAGCGGATCTTGGACAGAAAACTATGGCTACACCTTC
>-|TRBJ2-7|TRBV15|few
CATSRRSTVGYEQYF
TGTGCCACCAGCAGACGATCGACAGTGGGCTACGAGCAGTACTTC
>TRBD2|TRBJ2-3|TRBV15|many
CATSRNSGSTDTQYF
TGTGCCACCAGCAGGAATAGCGGGAGTACAGATACGCAGTATTTT
>TRBD1|TRBJ1-2|TRBV10-3|-
CAINGDSNGYTF
TGTGCCATCAACGGGGACAGCAATGGCTACACCTTC
>-|TRBJ2-7|TRBV30|many
CAWSVISYEQYF
TGTGCCTGGAGTGTAATATCCTACGAGCAGTACTTC
>TRBD2|TRBJ2-3|TRBV5-1|-
CASSYNIAGGGDTQYF
TGCGCCAGCAGCTACAACATAGCGGGGGGGGGAGATACGCAGTATTTT
>-|TRBJ1-3|TRBV20-1|many
CSARYHPGGGNTIYF
TGCAGTGCTAGATATCACCCCGGAGGTGGAAACACCATATATTTT
>TRBD2|TRBJ2-1|TRBV2|-
CASSQGAGVYNEQLF
TGCGCCAGCAGCCAAGGTGCGGGAGTATACAATGAGCAGCTCTTC
>-|TRBJ2-7|TRBV7-2|-
CASSLRGQKGYEQYF
TGTGCCAGCAGCTTACGTGGGCAGAAAGGCTACGAGCAGTACTTC
>-|TRBJ2-1|TRBV20-1|once
CSVVDRENEQFF
TGCAGTGTTGTGGACAGAGAGAATGAGCAGTTCTTC
>-|TRBJ1-5|TRBV7-8|-
CASSPSLGGNQPQHF
TGTGCCAGCAGCCCCTCATTAGGTGGGAATCAGCCCCAGCATTTT
>-|TRBJ2-2|TRBV2|-
CASSDSHPGTGELFF
TGTGCCAGCAGTGATTCCCACCCGGGGACCGGGGAGCTGTTTTTT
>-|TRBJ1-1|TRBV6-2/TRBV6-3|once
CASAWGGTAEAFF
TGTGCCAGCGCCTGGGGGGGGACCGCTGAAGCTTTCTTT
>TRBD2|TRBJ2-1|TRBV5-4|-
CASSPTGTRTIEQFF
TGTGCCAGCAGCCCTACCGGGACTAGGACGATTGAGCAGTTCTTC
>TRBD1|TRBJ1-1|TRBV28|-
CATELDRGRSEAFF
TGTGCCACCGAACTCGATAGGGGGCGGAGTGAAGCTTTCTTT
>-|TRBJ1-2|TRBV28|-
CASSSSEGGSAGYTF
TGTGCCAGCAGTTCCTCTGAGGGGGGTTCTGCTGGCTACACCTTC
>-|TRBJ2-3|TRBV11-2|-
CASSLSGITDKQYF
TGTGCCAGCAGCTTATCGGGGATCACAGATAAGCAGTATTTT
>TRBD2|TRBJ2-5|TRBV9|-
CASSVGPSGHQETQYF
TGTGCCAGCAGCGTAGGGCCTAGCGGGCACCAAGAGACCCAGTACTTC
>-|TRBJ2-5|TRBV3-1|-
CASSLWETQYF
TGTGCCAGCAGCCTCTGGGAGACCCAGTACTTC
>-|TRBJ2-1|TRBV19|few
CASSIGGLEQFF
TGTGCCAGTAGTATAGGGGGGTTGGAGCAGTTCTTC
>TRBD1|TRBJ2-1|TRBV7-2|-
CASSLMDRGDEQFF
TGTGCCAGCAGCTTAATGGACAGGGGGGATGAGCAGTTCTTC
>TRBD1|TRBJ2-5|TRBV7-9|-
CASRATGGTSKTQYF
TGTGCCAGCAGGGCGACAGGGGGCACGTCAAAGACCCAGTACTTC
>TRBD2|TRBJ2-1|TRBV19|-
CASSPSGRVWEQFF
TGTGCCAGTAGTCCAAGCGGGAGGGTTTGGGAGCAGTTCTTC
>TRBD1|TRBJ1-5|TRBV5-5|once
CASSFTGDYNQPQHF
TGTGCCAGCAGCTTCACAGGGGACTACAATCAGCCCCAGCATTTT
>-|TRBJ1-1|TRBV4-1|many
CASSQVGSAFMNTEAFF
TGCGCCAGCAGCCAAGTAGGATCGGCGTTCATGAACACTGAAGCTTTCTTT
>-|TRBJ1-1|TRBV18|-
CASSPPIALTEAFF
TGTGCCAGCTCACCACCGATAGCCTTGACAGAAGCTTTCTTT
>-|TRBJ2-3|TRBV28|-
CAGGINSGTQYF
TGTGCCGGAGGGATTAACTCAGGCACGCAGTATTTT
>-|TRBJ2-1|TRBV20-1|many
CSVDLGRGKAEQFF
TGCAGTGTCGATTTGGGCAGGGGAAAAGCTGAGCAGTTCTTC
>TRBD2|TRBJ2-1|TRBV20-1|-
CSASDAGSGTYYNEQFF
TGCAGTGCTTCCGATGCTGGTAGCGGGACCTACTACAATGAGCAGTTCTTC
>-|TRBJ2-5|TRBV11-2|-
CASSLAMSGGGQETQYF
TGTGCCAGCAGCTTGGCGATGAGCGGCGGCGGCCAAGAGACCCAGTACTTC
>-|TRBJ1-1|TRBV2|many
CASSLGRALRSTNTEAFF
TGTGCCAGCAGTCTGGGCAGGGCCCTAAGAAGTACTAACACTGAAGCTTTCTTT
>-|TRBJ2-7|TRBV28|-
CASRMTETIGMYEQYF
TGTGCCAGCAGGATGACCGAGACTATCGGGATGTACGAGCAGTACTTC
>TRBD1|TRBJ2-5|TRBV6-1|many
CASSEGSPGTVQETQYF
TGTGCCAGCAGTGAAGGATCGCCCGGGACAGTCCAAGAGACCCAGTACTTC
>-|TRBJ2-1|TRBV3-1|-
CASSQEQGGRYNEQFF
TGTGCCAGCAGCCAAGAGCAGGGGGGGAGATACAATGAGCAGTTCTTC
>TRBD1|TRBJ2-7|TRBV2|few
CAIDRAPYEQYF
TGTGCCATAGACAGGGCTCCCTACGAGCAGTACTTC